The T cell receptor (beta chain) under discussion was sequenced for a study of immune evolution from preneoplasia to lung adenocarcinoma. Remarks on this clone: Its antigen is currently unknown.

Repertoires were generated with immunoSEQ multiplex PCR, while TCRdb's copy carries only in-frame clones and drops some. This sample has about 9,800 clones, with more than 75% found just once. Germline CDR1 is LNHNV and CDR2 is YYDKDF (reference sequence). With 3 bases clipped from V and 3 bases from J, the junction kept 10 bases outside the gene matches. The CDR3 sequence is 17 residues long. Overall study results and limits: Top clone share appeared to fall from AAH through AIS, MIA, adenocarcinoma.

Patients had resection in Japan or China between about 2014 and 2018. Premalignant or tumor cells were enriched by macro-dissection after pathologic assessment. The sequence was collected from a person of 80 years or more with lung adenocarcinoma. The rearrangement links TRBV15 to TRBJ2-3; TRBD1 matches at 9 bases. The sequencing sample was made of FFPE lung adenocarcinoma in situ tissue. CDR3 sequence reads: CATSSGDTGGVTDTQYF. The DNA of the CDR3 is TGTGCCACCAGCAGTGGTGATACAGGGGGCGTAACAGATACGCAGTATTTT.